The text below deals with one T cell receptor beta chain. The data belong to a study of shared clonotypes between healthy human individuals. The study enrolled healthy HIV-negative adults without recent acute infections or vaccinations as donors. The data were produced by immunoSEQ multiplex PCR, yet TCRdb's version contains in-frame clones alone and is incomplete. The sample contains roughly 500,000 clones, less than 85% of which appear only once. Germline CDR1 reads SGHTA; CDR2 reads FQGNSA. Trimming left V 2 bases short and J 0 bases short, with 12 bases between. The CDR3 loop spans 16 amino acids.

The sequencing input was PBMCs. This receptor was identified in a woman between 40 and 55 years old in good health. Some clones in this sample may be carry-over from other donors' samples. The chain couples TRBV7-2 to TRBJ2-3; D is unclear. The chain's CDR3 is CASSLNGGTSTDTQYF. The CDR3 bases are TGTGCCAGCAGCTTAAATGGCGGTACTAGCACAGATACGCAGTATTTT.